The rows below give T cell receptor beta chains drawn from one sample of a study of cytomegalovirus exposure and HLA in healthy donors. Repertoires were generated with immunoSEQ multiplex PCR, while TCRdb's copy carries only in-frame clones and drops some. Among under 200,000 clones, around 80% were seen once, and the ten largest hold approximately 6.7%. The sequenced sample was PBMCs. All receptors come from a male donor in good health and CMV-seropositive. The CDR3 runs from the conserved cysteine through the conserved F or W. A D gene is named only where the DNA matches it firmly. The listing skips clone size in some rows; elsewhere it reads once, few, many or a size class.

j_call d_call v_call clone_size cdr3_aa cdr3_nt
TRBJ2-7 - TRBV4-1 - CASSQDGLSIEQYF TGCGCCAGCAGCCAAGACGGACTTAGCATCGAGCAGTACTTC
TRBJ2-2 - TRBV6-6 - CASIYGQNTGELFF TGTGCCAGCATCTACGGACAGAACACCGGGGAGCTGTTTTTT
TRBJ2-2 TRBD2 TRBV7-2 few CASSLLAGAGELFF TGTGCCAGCAGCTTACTAGCGGGAGCCGGGGAGCTGTTTTTT
TRBJ1-5 - TRBV30 - CAWSVGMEGNQPQHF TGTGCCTGGAGTGTTGGTATGGAGGGGAATCAGCCCCAGCATTTT
TRBJ2-7 - TRBV6-1 - CASSETVSYEQYF TGTGCCAGCAGTGAGACAGTTTCCTACGAGCAGTACTTC
TRBJ1-4 - TRBV25-1 - CASSELSVGKLFF TGTGCCAGCAGTGAATTGTCAGTCGGGAAACTGTTTTTT
TRBJ2-7 TRBD1 TRBV7-2 - CASSPGGRSSYEQYF TGTGCCAGCAGCCCAGGGGGCCGAAGCTCCTACGAGCAGTACTTC
TRBJ1-5 - TRBV5-1 - CASSPGLEGQPQHF TGCGCCAGCAGCCCAGGGTTGGAGGGTCAGCCCCAGCATTTT
TRBJ1-1 - TRBV5-6 - CASSYFVVNTEAFF TGTGCCAGCAGCTACTTCGTCGTGAACACTGAAGCTTTCTTT
TRBJ2-1 TRBD2 TRBV28 few CASSLGGPGLAGGPVFYNEQFF TGTGCCAGCAGTTTAGGCGGACCAGGACTAGCGGGAGGGCCGGTGTTCTACAATGAGCAGTTCTTC
TRBJ1-5 TRBD1 TRBV7-6 once CASSLEGPGGGGQPQHF TGTGCCAGCAGCTTAGAGGGGCCAGGGGGAGGCGGTCAGCCCCAGCATTTT
TRBJ2-1 - TRBV2 once CASTWGEQFF TGTGCCAGTACTTGGGGCGAGCAGTTCTTC
TRBJ2-7 - TRBV11-3 - CASSLGSRPGEQYF TGTGCCAGCAGCTTAGGAAGTAGACCGGGCGAGCAGTACTTC
TRBJ2-3 - TRBV7-9 - CASSRGLYDTQYF TGTGCCAGCAGCAGGGGACTCTACGATACGCAGTATTTT
TRBJ2-1 - TRBV9 - CASSPRNNEQFF TGTGCCAGCAGCCCCCGTAACAATGAGCAGTTCTTC
TRBJ2-3 - TRBV5-5 once CASSLVTGIADTQYF TGTGCCAGCAGCTTGGTTACGGGGATCGCAGATACGCAGTATTTT
TRBJ2-2 - TRBV21-1 - CASSASRDRGRTGELFF TGTGCCAGCAGCGCAAGCCGGGACAGGGGAAGGACCGGGGAGCTGTTTTTT
TRBJ2-3 TRBD2 TRBV19 - CASSIGQRDTDTQYF TGTGCCAGTAGTATTGGTCAGCGGGACACAGATACGCAGTATTTT
TRBJ2-2 TRBD2 TRBV28 - CASSSTSGRAHGELFF TGTGCCAGCAGTTCGACTAGCGGGAGGGCCCATGGGGAGCTGTTTTTT
TRBJ2-5 TRBD2 TRBV7-2 once CASSPRELAANIYF TGTGCCAGCAGCCCTCGGGAGCTAGCGGCGAACATTTACTTC
TRBJ2-4 - TRBV27 - CASSLGPLGGAGKNIQYF TGTGCCAGCAGTTTAGGCCCCCTCGGCGGGGCGGGCAAAAACATTCAGTACTTC
TRBJ2-5 TRBD1 TRBV29-1 - CSSRRDRAGTQYF TGCAGCTCCCGCCGCGACAGGGCGGGGACCCAGTACTTC
TRBJ1-2 TRBD1 TRBV18 few CASSPSDRVGVSYGYTF TGTGCCAGCTCACCGTCCGACAGGGTGGGTGTTAGCTATGGCTACACCTTC
TRBJ2-1 - TRBV11-2 - CASSPRPESSYNEQFF TGTGCCAGCAGCCCCCGCCCGGAGAGCTCCTACAATGAGCAGTTCTTC
TRBJ1-2 - TRBV10-2 - CASKPFTGDLGSGYTF TGCGCCAGCAAGCCGTTTACGGGGGATCTTGGTAGTGGCTACACCTTC
TRBJ2-7 TRBD1 TRBV29-1 - CSVVGRGQVSSYEQYF TGCAGCGTTGTAGGGCGAGGACAGGTTAGCTCCTACGAGCAGTACTTC
TRBJ2-6 - TRBV6-4 - CASGTPGANVLTF TGTGCCAGCGGGACTCCTGGGGCCAACGTCCTGACTTTC
TRBJ2-1 - TRBV5-1 - CASSPAGGMDYNEQFF TGCGCCAGCAGCCCAGCAGGAGGGATGGATTACAATGAGCAGTTCTTC
TRBJ1-4 - TRBV6-5 - CASSYAITSTNEKLFF TGTGCCAGCAGTTACGCGATTACGTCAACTAATGAAAAACTGTTTTTT